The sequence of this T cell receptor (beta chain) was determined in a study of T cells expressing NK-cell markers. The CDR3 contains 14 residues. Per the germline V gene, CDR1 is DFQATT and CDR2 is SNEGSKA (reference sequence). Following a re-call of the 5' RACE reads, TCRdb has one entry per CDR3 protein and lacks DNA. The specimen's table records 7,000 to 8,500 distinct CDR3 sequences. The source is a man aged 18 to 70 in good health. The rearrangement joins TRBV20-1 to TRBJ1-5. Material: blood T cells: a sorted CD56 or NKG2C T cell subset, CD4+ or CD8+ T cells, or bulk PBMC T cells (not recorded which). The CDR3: CSARDLTGNQPQHF.